Below, 21 T cell receptor beta chains from the same sample are listed, as sequenced in a study of blood T cell repertoires in COVID-19 (dated by TCRdb to 2019 to 2021). Library preparation was by the immunoSEQ multiplex PCR assay. TCRdb carries this immuneACCESS record with in-frame sequences only. Its versions omit some clonotypes, under half of them owing to an unresolved V gene in the studies checked, with the rest unexplained. The sample table records some 500,000 clones; roughly 90% of these occur just once. The ten largest clones represent over 1.5% of the sample. Sequencing was done on a sample of PBMCs or T cells enriched from blood (not recorded which). The origin of the receptors is a woman in her thirties or forties who had recovered from COVID-19.

The chain employs TRBV27 and TRBJ1-6; D gene uncertain. Germline assignment: CDR1 MNHEY and CDR2 SMNVEV (reference sequence). The CDR3 length is 14 residues. V gave up 2 bases and J gave up 8 bases, with 10 bases separating them. The CDR3 DNA reads as TGTGCCAGCAGTTTAAATTTGGCGGATTCACCCCTCCACTTT. It specifies CASSLNLADSPLHF.

J is TRBJ2-1 and V is TRBV20-1; 7 nucleotides align to TRBD2. V lost 5 bases, J lost 4 bases, and 8 bases stayed unmatched. The CDR3 length is 14 residues. Germline V lookup: CDR1 DFQATT, CDR2 SNEGSKA (reference sequence). CDR3 sequence reads: CSARVGGGYNEQFF. CDR3 DNA sequence: TGCAGTGCTCGTGTGGGCGGGGGTTACAATGAGCAGTTCTTC.

This chain links TRBV11-3 with TRBJ2-3; no clear D. Looked up from germline, CDR1 is SGHNT and CDR2 is YENEEA. The ends were cut back, 1 base at V and 7 bases at J, with 12 bases in the middle. The CDR3 runs to 14 residues. CDR3 coding DNA: TGTGCCAGCAGCTTAGCCCTCGGTGATCATACGCAGTATTTT. Its translation: CASSLALGDHTQYF.

The genes are TRBV6-5 and TRBJ1-5; TRBD1 matches at 9 bases. Germline V CDR1 and CDR2: MNHEY, SVGAGI. V dropped 6 bases and J dropped 2; count of bases not matched to a gene: 5. The CDR3 consists of 15 residues. The CDR3, as DNA: TGTGCCAGCAGGGCTACAGGGGGCCGCAATCAGCCCCAGCATTTT. Translation: CASRATGGRNQPQHF.

Concerning this clone itself: The sample carries other DNA sequences with the same CDR3. This sequence joins TRBV20-1 and TRBJ2-1, with a weak D call TRBD1 (5 bases). Germline CDR1 is DFQATT and CDR2 is SNEGSKA (reference sequence). V lost 5 bases, J lost 9 bases, and 8 bases lay in between. The CDR3 is 10 amino acids. The DNA of the CDR3 is TGCAGTGCTCAGGGCCTTGAGCAGTTCTTC. Amino acid sequence: CSAQGLEQFF.

This clone was seen more than once but under ten times. V and J are TRBV5-1 and TRBJ2-7, with 10 positions matching TRBD2. Germline lookup yields CDR1 SGHRS and CDR2 YFSETQ. The length of the CDR3 is 16 residues. J lost 2 bases, V lost 4 bases, and 9 bases had no gene match. The CDR3 bases are TGCGCCAGCAGCCCATTAGCGGGAGGCAAACCCTACGAGCAGTACTTC. This translates into CASSPLAGGKPYEQYF.

This chain links TRBV19 with TRBJ1-5; possible D gene TRBD1, 6 bases. This CDR3 contains 13 residues. Looked up from germline, CDR1 is LNHDA and CDR2 is SQIVND (reference sequence). Trimming took off 6 bases at V and 6 bases at J, with 12 bases between the two ends. CDR3 bases: TGTGCCAGTAGCGAACAGGGTACTCAGCCCCAGCATTTT. Residues: CASSEQGTQPQHF.

Points on this clone: This same CDR3 is encoded by further DNA sequences in the sample. The rearrangement uses TRBV7-2 and TRBJ1-1; D perhaps matches TRBD1 (5 bases). Germline CDR1 and CDR2: SGHTA and FQGNSA. This CDR3 has 13 residues. Trimming removed 1 base at V and 4 bases at J, with 7 bases between. This CDR3 is CASSLGGGTEAFF. The DNA of the CDR3 is TGTGCCAGCAGCTTAGGGGGGGGCACTGAAGCTTTCTTT.

CDR3: CASSYSLPSYNEQFF. The CDR3 DNA follows: TGTGCCAGCAGTTACTCGCTACCCTCCTACAATGAGCAGTTCTTC. V gene TRBV6-5 combines with J gene TRBJ2-1, with D hard to call. Germline values: CDR1 MNHEY, CDR2 SVGAGI. This CDR3 region has 15 residues. The V gene lost 0 bases and the J gene lost 0 bases, with 6 bases spanning the gap.

V is TRBV5-4 and J is TRBJ2-5, with 10 bases fitting TRBD2. J was trimmed by 5 bases and V by 4 bases; bases with no gene match: 8. The CDR3 totals 15 residues. Germline V gene sequence: CDR1 SGHNT, CDR2 YYREEE (reference sequence). The CDR3 DNA reads as TGTGCCAGCAGCCCTGGGGGACTAGCGTCGGAGACCCAGTACTTC. Its protein is CASSPGGLASETQYF.

The chain carries TRBV9 and TRBJ2-3; a possible D gene is TRBD1 (6 bases). The CDR3 runs to 14 residues. The V end was cut by 4 bases, the J end by 5 bases, with 14 bases between. CDR1 SGDLS and CDR2 YYNGEE come from the germline V gene. Written as DNA, the CDR3 is TGTGCCAGCAGCCCGCAGGGGTACGGAGATACGCAGTATTTT. Translated, it gives CASSPQGYGDTQYF.

The chain couples TRBV15 to TRBJ1-1, with D perhaps TRBD1 (5 bases). The CDR3 contains 18 residues. V was clipped by 0 bases and J by 0 bases, with 17 bases between them. Germline CDR1 and CDR2: LNHNV and YYDKDF (reference sequence). Written as DNA, the CDR3 is TGTGCCACCAGCAGAGACGCCACGATGACAGCCATGAACACTGAAGCTTTCTTT. It codes for CATSRDATMTAMNTEAFF.

This chain joins TRBV13 and TRBJ1-2, with D unclear. From germline, CDR1 is PRHDT and CDR2 FYEKMQ (reference sequence). Trimming removed 4 bases from V and 4 bases from J, with 13 bases in between. The CDR3 is 14 amino acids. This chain's CDR3 is CASSSSEYSYGYTF. The DNA of the CDR3 is TGTGCCAGCAGCTCCTCTGAGTACTCCTATGGCTACACCTTC.

V and J are TRBV24-1 and TRBJ2-1, with TRBD1 matching over 7 bases. There are 14 residues in the CDR3. Per germline, CDR1 KGHDR and CDR2 SFDVKD. The V and J ends lost 4 bases and 3 bases, in that order; junction bases with no gene match: 2. CDR3 amino acids: CATSEGQYYNEQFF. The CDR3 DNA sequence: TGTGCCACCAGTGAGGGACAGTACTACAATGAGCAGTTCTTC.

CDR3 coding DNA: TGCAGCGCCTCGGGACTAGCGGGAGGGCCATCATACAATGAGCAGTTCTTC. It translates to CSASGLAGGPSYNEQFF. J is TRBJ2-1 and V is TRBV29-1, with 16 positions matching TRBD2. Trimming cost V 7 bases and J 4 bases; bases outside gene matches: 10. The CDR3 is made up of 17 amino acids. Germline V gene data show CDR1 as SQVTM and CDR2 as ANQGSEA.

The V gene is TRBV11-3, the J gene TRBJ2-7, with a tentative D call TRBD1 (7 bases). Deletions cut 5 bases from V and 4 bases from J, with 15 bases between. This CDR3 region has 14 residues. CDR1 and CDR2 from the germline V gene are SGHNT and YENEEA. The CDR3 coding sequence is TGTGCCAGCAGCCAGGGGGGACTTATTTACGAGCAGTACTTC. This gives the protein CASSQGGLIYEQYF.

The rearrangement joins TRBV5-4 to TRBJ1-3; D unresolved. Germline CDR1 reads SGHNT; CDR2 reads YYREEE (reference sequence). The CDR3 runs 12 residues. Trimming removed 3 bases from V and 4 bases from J, with 5 bases in between. CDR3 DNA: TGTGCCAGCAGCTCCAGAGGAAACACCATATATTTT. Its translation: CASSSRGNTIYF. The variable domain in full, completed from reference TRBV5-4 and TRBJ1-3, reads ETGVTQSPTHLIKTRGQQVTLRCSSQSGHNTVSWYQQALGQGPQFIFQYYREEENGRGNFPPRFSGLQFPNYSSELNVNALELDDSALYLCASSSRGNTIYFGEGSWLTVV.

The chain combines TRBV4-3 with TRBJ1-1; a weak D match, TRBD1 (5 bases). V lost 0 bases, J lost 5 bases, and 16 bases lay in between. Per the germline V gene, CDR1 is LGHNA and CDR2 is YSLEER. The CDR3 sequence is 16 residues long. The CDR3 protein is CASSQDHRGVGTEAFF. The CDR3 DNA sequence: TGCGCCAGCAGCCAAGATCATCGGGGGGTGGGGACTGAAGCTTTCTTT.

The count of this clone is one. V gene TRBV5-1 combines with J gene TRBJ1-1; 12 bases fit TRBD1. J was trimmed by 1 base and V by 4 bases; bases with no gene match: 5. The length of the CDR3 is 16 residues. CDR1 and CDR2 from the germline V gene are SGHRS and YFSETQ. In DNA form, the CDR3 reads TGCGCCAGCAGCCGAGGGACAGGGGGCACGAACACTGAAGCTTTCTTT. Encoded protein: CASSRGTGGTNTEAFF. The full variable domain, with the rest looked up from reference TRBV5-1 and TRBJ1-1, is KAGVTQTPRYLIKTRGQQVTLSCSPISGHRSVSWYQQTPGQGLQFLFEYFSETQRNKGNFPGRFSGRQFSNSRSEMNVSTLELGDSALYLCASSRGTGGTNTEAFFGQGTRLTVV.

The chain couples TRBV27 to TRBJ1-4; D gene unclear. CDR1 is MNHEY, CDR2 SMNVEV, per germline (reference sequence). This CDR3 region has 14 residues. The ends were cut back, 2 bases at V and 8 bases at J, with 12 bases in the middle. CDR3 DNA sequence: TGTGCCAGCAGTTTAATGCCCTCCGGGGAAAAACTGTTTTTT. Its translation: CASSLMPSGEKLFF.

This clone was seen only a few times. The V and J genes are TRBV11-2 and TRBJ2-7; maybe TRBD1 (6 bases). The germline V gene has CDR1 SGHAT and CDR2 FQNNGV. CDR3 length: 13 residues. With 8 bases removed from V and 3 bases from J, the gap between germline ends came to 14 bases. The DNA of the CDR3 is TGTGCCAGCGCCTCGGGACACCTCTACGAGCAGTACTTC. This codes for CASASGHLYEQYF. The full variable domain, in which reference TRBV11-2 and TRBJ2-7 provide the parts outside the CDR3, is EAGVAQSPRYKIIEKRQSVAFWCNPISGHATLYWYQQILGQGPKLLIQFQNNGVVDDSQLPKDRFSAERLKGVDSTLKIQPAKLEDSAVYLCASASGHLYEQYFGPGTRLTVT.